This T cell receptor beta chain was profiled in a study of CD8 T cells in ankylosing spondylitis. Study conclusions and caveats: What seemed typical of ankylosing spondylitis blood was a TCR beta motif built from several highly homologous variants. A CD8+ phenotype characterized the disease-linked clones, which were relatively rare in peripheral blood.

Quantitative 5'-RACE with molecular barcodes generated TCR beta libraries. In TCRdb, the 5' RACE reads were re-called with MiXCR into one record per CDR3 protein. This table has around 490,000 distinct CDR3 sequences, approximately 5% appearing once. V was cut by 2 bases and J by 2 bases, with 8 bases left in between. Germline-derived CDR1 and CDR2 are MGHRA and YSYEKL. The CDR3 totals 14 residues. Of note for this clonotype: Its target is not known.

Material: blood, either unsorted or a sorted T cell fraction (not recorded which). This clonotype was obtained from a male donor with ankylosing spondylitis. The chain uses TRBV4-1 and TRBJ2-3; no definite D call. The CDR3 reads CASSQWRSTDTQYF. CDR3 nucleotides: TGCGCCAGCAGCCAATGGCGGTCCACAGATACGCAGTATTTT.